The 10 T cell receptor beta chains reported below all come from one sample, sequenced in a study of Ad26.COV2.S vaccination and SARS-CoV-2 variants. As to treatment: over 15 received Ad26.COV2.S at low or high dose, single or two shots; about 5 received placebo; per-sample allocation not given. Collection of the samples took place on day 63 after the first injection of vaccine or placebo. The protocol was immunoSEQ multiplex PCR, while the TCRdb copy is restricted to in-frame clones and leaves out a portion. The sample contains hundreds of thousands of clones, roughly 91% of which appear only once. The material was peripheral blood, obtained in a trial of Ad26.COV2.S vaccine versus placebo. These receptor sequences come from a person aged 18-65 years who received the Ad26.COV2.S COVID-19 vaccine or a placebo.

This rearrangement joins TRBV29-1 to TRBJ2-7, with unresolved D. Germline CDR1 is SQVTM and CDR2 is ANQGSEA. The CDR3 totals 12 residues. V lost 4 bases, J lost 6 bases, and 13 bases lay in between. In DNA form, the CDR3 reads TGCAGCGTTGGGGCAGGAATGACCGAGCAGTACTTC. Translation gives CSVGAGMTEQYF.

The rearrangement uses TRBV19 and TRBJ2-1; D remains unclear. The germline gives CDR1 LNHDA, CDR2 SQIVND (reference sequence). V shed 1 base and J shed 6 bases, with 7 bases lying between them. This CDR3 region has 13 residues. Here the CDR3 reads CASSIARANEQFF. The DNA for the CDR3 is TGTGCCAGTAGTATAGCCCGGGCCAATGAGCAGTTCTTC.

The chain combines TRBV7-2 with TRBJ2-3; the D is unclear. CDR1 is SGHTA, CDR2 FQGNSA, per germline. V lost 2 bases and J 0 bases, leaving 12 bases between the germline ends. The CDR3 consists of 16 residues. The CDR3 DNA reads TGTGCCAGCAGCTTAAGAAGGGTTGCTAGCACAGATACGCAGTATTTT. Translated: CASSLRRVASTDTQYF. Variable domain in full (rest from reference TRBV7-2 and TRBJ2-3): GAGVSQSPSNKVTEKGKDVELRCDPISGHTALYWYRQSLGQGLEFLIYFQGNSAPDKSGLPSDRFSAERTGGSVSTLTIQRTQQEDSAVYLCASSLRRVASTDTQYFGPGTRLTVL.

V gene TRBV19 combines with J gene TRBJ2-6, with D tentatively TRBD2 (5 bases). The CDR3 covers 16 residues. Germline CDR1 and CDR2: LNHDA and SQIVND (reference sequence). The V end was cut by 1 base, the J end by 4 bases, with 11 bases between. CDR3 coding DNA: TGTGCCAGTAGTATAGGGGGAGCGTACGGGGCCAACGTCCTGACTTTC. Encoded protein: CASSIGGAYGANVLTF.

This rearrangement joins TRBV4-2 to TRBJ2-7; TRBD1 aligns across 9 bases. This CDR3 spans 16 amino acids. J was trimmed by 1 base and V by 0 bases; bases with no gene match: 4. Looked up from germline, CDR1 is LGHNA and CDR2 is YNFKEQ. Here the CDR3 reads CASSQDPGQGSYEQYF. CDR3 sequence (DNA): TGTGCCAGCAGCCAAGATCCGGGACAGGGTTCCTACGAGCAGTACTTC.

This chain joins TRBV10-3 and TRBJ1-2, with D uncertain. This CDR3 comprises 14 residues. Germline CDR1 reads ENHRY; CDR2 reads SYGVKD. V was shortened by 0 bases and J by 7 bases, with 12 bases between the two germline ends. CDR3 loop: CAISESTIGGGYTF. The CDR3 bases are TGTGCCATCAGTGAGTCAACAATCGGTGGTGGCTACACCTTC.

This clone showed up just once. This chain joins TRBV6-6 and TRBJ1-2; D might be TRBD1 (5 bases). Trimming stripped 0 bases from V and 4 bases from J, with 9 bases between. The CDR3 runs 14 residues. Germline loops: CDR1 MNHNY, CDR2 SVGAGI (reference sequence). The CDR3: CASSYSSGAYGYTF. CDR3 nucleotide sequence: TGTGCCAGCAGTTACTCGAGCGGGGCCTATGGCTACACCTTC.

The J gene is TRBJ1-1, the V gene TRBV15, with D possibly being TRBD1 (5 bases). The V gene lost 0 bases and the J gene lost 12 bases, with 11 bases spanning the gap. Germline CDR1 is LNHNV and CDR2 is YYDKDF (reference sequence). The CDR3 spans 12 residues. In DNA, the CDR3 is TGTGCCACCAGCAGAGACAGGGCTGGGCCTTTCTTT. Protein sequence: CATSRDRAGPFF.

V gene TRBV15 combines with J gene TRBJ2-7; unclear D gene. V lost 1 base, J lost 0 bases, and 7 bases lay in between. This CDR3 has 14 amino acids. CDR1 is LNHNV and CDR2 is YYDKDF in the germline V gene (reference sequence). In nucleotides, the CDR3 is TGTGCCACCAGCAGAGCTCCTCTCTCCTACGAGCAGTACTTC. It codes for CATSRAPLSYEQYF.

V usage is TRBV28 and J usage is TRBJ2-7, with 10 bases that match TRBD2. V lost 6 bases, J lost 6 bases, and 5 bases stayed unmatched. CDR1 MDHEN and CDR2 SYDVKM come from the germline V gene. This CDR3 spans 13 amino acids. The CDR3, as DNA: TGTGCCAGCAGGCCTAGCGGGGGACCCGAGCAGTACTTC. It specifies CASRPSGGPEQYF.